This T cell receptor (beta chain) originates from a study of siplizumab effects on memory and regulatory T cells. Cells of the mixed lymphocyte reaction were cocultured at 37 degrees C for over 5 days. V was pared by 1 base and J by 8 bases, with 21 bases between. Germline V gene sequence: CDR1 SEHNR, CDR2 FQNEAQ (reference sequence). This CDR3 has 17 amino acids. For this clone: Its antigen is currently unknown.

TCRdb's copy holds only in-frame clones and misses some; the assay was immunoSEQ multiplex PCR. The sample includes roughly 5,300 clones, roughly half of them seen just once. The clonotype was recovered from a human donor in good health; the cells came from an allogeneic mixed lymphocyte reaction. Some clones in this sample may be carry-over from other donors' samples. V gene TRBV7-9 combines with J gene TRBJ2-1; D is perhaps TRBD1 (6 bases). Specimen: CFSE-low (dividing) CD8+ T cells sorted from an allogeneic mixed lymphocyte reaction. The chain's CDR3 is CASSLVTGLREIDEQFF. The CDR3 DNA reads as TGTGCCAGCAGCTTAGTCACAGGGCTGCGAGAGATCGATGAGCAGTTCTTC. Full variable domain (rest looked up from reference TRBV7-9 and TRBJ2-1): DTGVSQNPRHKITKRGQNVTFRCDPISEHNRLYWYRQTLGQGPEFLTYFQNEAQLEKSRLLSDRFSAERPKGSFSTLEIQRTEQGDSAMYLCASSLVTGLREIDEQFFGPGTRLTVL.